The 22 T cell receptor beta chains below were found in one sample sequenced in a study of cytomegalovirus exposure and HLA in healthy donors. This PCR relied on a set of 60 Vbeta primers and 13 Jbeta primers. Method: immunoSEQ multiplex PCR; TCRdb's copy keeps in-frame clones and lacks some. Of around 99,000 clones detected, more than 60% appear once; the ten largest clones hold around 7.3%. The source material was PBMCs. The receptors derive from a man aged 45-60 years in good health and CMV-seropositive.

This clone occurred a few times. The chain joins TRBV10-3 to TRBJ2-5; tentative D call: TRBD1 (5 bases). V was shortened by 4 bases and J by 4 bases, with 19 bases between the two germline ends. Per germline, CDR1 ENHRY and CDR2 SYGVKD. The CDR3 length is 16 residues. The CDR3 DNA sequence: TGTGCCATCAGTGGCTCCGGGCCAAACCAGGGAGAGACCCAGTACTTC. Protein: CAISGSGPNQGETQYF.

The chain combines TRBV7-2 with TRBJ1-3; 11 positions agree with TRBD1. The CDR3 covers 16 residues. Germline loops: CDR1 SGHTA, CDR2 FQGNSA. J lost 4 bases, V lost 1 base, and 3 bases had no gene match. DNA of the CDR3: TGTGCCAGCAGCTTAGAGGACAGGGGGCGGGGAAACACCATATATTTT. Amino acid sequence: CASSLEDRGRGNTIYF.

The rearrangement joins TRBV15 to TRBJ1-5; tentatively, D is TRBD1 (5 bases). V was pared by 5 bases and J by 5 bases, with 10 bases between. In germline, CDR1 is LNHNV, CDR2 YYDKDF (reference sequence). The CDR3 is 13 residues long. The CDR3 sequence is CATSPPGDQPQHF. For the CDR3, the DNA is TGTGCCACCAGCCCTCCGGGGGATCAGCCCCAGCATTTT.

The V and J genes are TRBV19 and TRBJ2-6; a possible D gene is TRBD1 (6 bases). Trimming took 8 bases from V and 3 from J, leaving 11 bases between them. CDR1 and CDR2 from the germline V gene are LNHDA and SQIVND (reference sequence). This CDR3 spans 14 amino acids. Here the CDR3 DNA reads TGTGCCAGTGGACAGCCCGTTGGGGCCAACGTCCTGACTTTC. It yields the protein CASGQPVGANVLTF.

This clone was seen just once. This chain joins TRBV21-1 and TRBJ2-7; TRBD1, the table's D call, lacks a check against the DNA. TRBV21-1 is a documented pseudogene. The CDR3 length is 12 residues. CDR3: CASSSRTAEQYF. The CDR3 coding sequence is TGTGCCAGCAGCTCCCGGACAGCGGAGCAGTACTTC.

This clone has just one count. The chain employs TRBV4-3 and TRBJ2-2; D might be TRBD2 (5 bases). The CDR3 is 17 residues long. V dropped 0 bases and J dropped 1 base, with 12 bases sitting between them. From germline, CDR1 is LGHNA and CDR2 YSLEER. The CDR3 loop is CASSQEIGIMNTGELFF. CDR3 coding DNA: TGCGCCAGCAGCCAAGAAATCGGGATCATGAACACCGGGGAGCTGTTTTTT.

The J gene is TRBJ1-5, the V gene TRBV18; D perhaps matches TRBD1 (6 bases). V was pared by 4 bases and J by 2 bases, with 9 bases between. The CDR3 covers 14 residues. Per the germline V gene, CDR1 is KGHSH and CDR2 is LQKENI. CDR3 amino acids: CASSQGDGNQPQHF. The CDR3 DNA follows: TGTGCCAGCTCACAGGGGGACGGCAATCAGCCCCAGCATTTT.

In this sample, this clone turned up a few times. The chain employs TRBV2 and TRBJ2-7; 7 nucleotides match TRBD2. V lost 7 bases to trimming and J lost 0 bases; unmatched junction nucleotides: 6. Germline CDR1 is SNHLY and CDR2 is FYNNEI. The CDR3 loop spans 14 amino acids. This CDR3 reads CASTLGEGSYEQYF. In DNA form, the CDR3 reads TGTGCCAGCACTCTGGGGGAGGGCTCCTACGAGCAGTACTTC.

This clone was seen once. Here the CDR3 reads CASSSDRATQETQYF. The CDR3 DNA sequence: TGTGCCAGCAGTTCCGACAGGGCGACTCAAGAGACCCAGTACTTC. The chain combines TRBV5-6 with TRBJ2-5; TRBD1 agrees at 7 bases. The CDR3 is 15 residues long. With 5 bases clipped from V and 2 bases from J, the junction kept 9 bases outside the gene matches. Germline V gene lookup returns CDR1 SGHDT and CDR2 YYEEEE.

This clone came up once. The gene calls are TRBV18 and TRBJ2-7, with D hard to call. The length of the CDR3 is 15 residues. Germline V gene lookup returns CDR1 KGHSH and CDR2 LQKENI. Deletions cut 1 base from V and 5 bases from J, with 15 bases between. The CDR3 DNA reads TGTGCCAGCTCACCACTGAGAGGCGTGTTCAACGAGCAGTACTTC. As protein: CASSPLRGVFNEQYF.

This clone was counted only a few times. The CDR3 here is CASSRQALSTDTQYF. For the CDR3, the DNA is TGTGCCAGCAGCCGACAGGCACTTAGCACAGATACGCAGTATTTT. The chain uses TRBV7-8 and TRBJ2-3, with a weak D call TRBD1 (6 bases). The germline V and J ends were trimmed by 5 bases and 0 bases, with 12 bases remaining between them. The CDR3 is made up of 15 amino acids. The germline V gene has CDR1 SGHVS and CDR2 FQNEAQ.

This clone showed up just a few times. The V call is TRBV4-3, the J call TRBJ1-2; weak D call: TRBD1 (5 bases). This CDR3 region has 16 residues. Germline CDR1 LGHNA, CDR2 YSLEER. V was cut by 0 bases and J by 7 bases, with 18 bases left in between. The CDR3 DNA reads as TGCGCCAGCAGCCAAGATTACAGGTCGTTACTGGGTGGCTACACCTTC. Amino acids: CASSQDYRSLLGGYTF.

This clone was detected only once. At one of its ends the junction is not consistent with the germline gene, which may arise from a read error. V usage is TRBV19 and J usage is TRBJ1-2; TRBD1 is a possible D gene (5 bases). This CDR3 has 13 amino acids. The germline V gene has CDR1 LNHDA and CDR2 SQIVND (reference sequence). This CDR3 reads CASSIATVYGYPF. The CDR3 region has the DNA TGTGCCAGTAGTATAGCGACAGTTTATGGCTACCCCTTC.

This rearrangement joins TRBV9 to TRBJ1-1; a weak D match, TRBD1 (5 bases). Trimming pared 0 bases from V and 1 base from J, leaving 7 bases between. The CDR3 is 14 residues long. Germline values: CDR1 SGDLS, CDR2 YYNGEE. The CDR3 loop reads CASSVDQGNTEAFF. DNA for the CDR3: TGTGCCAGCAGCGTAGATCAGGGGAACACTGAAGCTTTCTTT.

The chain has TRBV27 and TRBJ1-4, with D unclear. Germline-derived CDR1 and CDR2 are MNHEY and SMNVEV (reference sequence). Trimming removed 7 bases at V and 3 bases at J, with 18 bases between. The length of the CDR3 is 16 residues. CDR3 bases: TGTGCCAGCAAAATAGAACCGTTCGGGGCTAATGAAAAACTGTTTTTT. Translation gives CASKIEPFGANEKLFF. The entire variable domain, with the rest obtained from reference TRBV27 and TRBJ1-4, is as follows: EAQVTQNPRYLITVTGKKLTVTCSQNMNHEYMSWYRQDPGLGLRQIYYSMNVEVTDKGDVPEGYKVSRKEKRNFPLILESPSPNQTSLYFCASKIEPFGANEKLFFGSGTQLSVL.

The CDR3 sequence is CASSVTGGVTEAFF. The DNA of the CDR3 is TGTGCCAGCAGCGTAACCGGGGGAGTCACTGAAGCTTTCTTT. The chain employs TRBV9 and TRBJ1-1, with D maybe TRBD1 (5 bases). Germline V lookup: CDR1 SGDLS, CDR2 YYNGEE. V lost 1 base to trimming and J lost 4 bases, with 11 bases between them. The CDR3 contains 14 residues. Combining the CDR3 with reference TRBV9 and TRBJ1-1 gives the whole variable domain DSGVTQTPKHLITATGQRVTLRCSPRSGDLSVYWYQQSLDQGLQFLIQYYNGEERAKGNILERFSAQQFPDLHSELNLSSLELGDSALYFCASSVTGGVTEAFFGQGTRLTVV.

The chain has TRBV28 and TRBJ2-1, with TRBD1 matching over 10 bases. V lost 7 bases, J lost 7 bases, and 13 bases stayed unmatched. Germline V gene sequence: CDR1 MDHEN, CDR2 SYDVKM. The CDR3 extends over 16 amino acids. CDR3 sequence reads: CASNSPGTGVTNEQFF. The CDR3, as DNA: TGTGCCAGCAATTCCCCTGGGACAGGGGTTACGAATGAGCAGTTCTTC.

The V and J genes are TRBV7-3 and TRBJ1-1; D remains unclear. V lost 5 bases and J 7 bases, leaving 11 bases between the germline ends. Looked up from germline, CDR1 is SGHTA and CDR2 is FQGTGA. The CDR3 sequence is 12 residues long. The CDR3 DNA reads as TGTGCCAGCAGCAACCTTCGGGGTGAAGCTTTCTTT. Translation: CASSNLRGEAFF.

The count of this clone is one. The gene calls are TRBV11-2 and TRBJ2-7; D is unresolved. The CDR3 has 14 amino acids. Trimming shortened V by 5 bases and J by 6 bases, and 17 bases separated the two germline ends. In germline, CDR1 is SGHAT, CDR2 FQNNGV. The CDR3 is CASSPRLVLPEQYF. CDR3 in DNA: TGTGCCAGCAGCCCGAGATTGGTACTACCCGAGCAGTACTTC.

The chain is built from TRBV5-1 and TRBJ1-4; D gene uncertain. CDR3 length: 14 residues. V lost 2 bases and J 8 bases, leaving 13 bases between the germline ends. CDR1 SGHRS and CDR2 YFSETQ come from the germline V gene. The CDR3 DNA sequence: TGCGCCAGCAGCTTAATGGGAGAGGGCGAAAAACTGTTTTTT. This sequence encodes CASSLMGEGEKLFF.

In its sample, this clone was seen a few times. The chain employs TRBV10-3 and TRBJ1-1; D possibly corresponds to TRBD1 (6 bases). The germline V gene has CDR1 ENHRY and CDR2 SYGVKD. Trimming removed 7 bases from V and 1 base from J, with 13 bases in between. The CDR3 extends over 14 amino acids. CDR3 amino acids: CAIKQQGQNTEAFF. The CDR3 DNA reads TGTGCCATCAAACAACAGGGACAGAACACTGAAGCTTTCTTT.

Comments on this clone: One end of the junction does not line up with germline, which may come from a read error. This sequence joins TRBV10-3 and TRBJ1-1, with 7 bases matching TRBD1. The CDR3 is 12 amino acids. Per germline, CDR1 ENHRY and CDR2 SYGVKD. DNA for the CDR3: TGTGCCATCAGTGACTTCGGACAGGAGGGAAACTTT. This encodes CAISDFGQEGNF.